This is a list of T cell receptor beta chains from one sample in a study of T cell responses to AZD1222 COVID-19 vaccine. Produced via immunoSEQ multiplex PCR; TCRdb's table is partial and in-frame only. In total, the table holds about 140,000 clones. The sample taken for sequencing was peripheral blood. The receptors come from an adult in good health. Each CDR3 is given with its conserved first and last residue. Fields, in order: D gene, V gene, J gene, CDR3 DNA, CDR3 protein. D genes are given only for firm matches.

d_gene: NA; v_gene: TRBV5-1; j_gene: TRBJ1-2; CDR3nt: TGCGCCAGCAGCTTGGAGGGGGAGAACTATGGCTACACCTTC; CDR3aa: CASSLEGENYGYTF
d_gene: NA; v_gene: TRBV10-3; j_gene: TRBJ2-1; CDR3nt: TGTGCCATCAGTGAGTCGTACAATGAGCAGTTCTTC; CDR3aa: CAISESYNEQFF
d_gene: NA; v_gene: TRBV4-3; j_gene: TRBJ1-2; CDR3nt: TGCGCCAGCAGCCGGAAGAGGGGGGTCAGGGCCTACACCTTC; CDR3aa: CASSRKRGVRAYTF
d_gene: NA; v_gene: TRBV29-1; j_gene: TRBJ1-3; CDR3nt: TGCAGCGTTGGGCCCAGGGGCTCTGGAAACACCATATATTTT; CDR3aa: CSVGPRGSGNTIYF
d_gene: NA; v_gene: TRBV13; j_gene: TRBJ1-6; CDR3nt: TGTGCCAGCAGCCAAACTGGAAATTCACCCCTCCACTTT; CDR3aa: CASSQTGNSPLHF
d_gene: NA; v_gene: TRBV10-1; j_gene: TRBJ1-1; CDR3nt: TGCGCCAGCAGTGCGGTGAGGGGCCTGAACACTGAAGCTTTCTTT; CDR3aa: CASSAVRGLNTEAFF
d_gene: NA; v_gene: TRBV12-3/TRBV12-4; j_gene: TRBJ1-5; CDR3nt: TGTGCCAGCAGTTTGGAGTGGAATCAGCCCCAGCATTTT; CDR3aa: CASSLEWNQPQHF
d_gene: NA; v_gene: TRBV3-1/TRBV3-2; j_gene: TRBJ1-5; CDR3nt: TGTGCCAGCAGCCTCGTCGGGGGGCCCCAGCATTTT; CDR3aa: CASSLVGGPQHF
d_gene: TRBD1; v_gene: TRBV7-3; j_gene: TRBJ1-6; CDR3nt: TGTGCCAGCAGCTTAGAGGGGGCGAGATCACCCCTCCACTTT; CDR3aa: CASSLEGARSPLHF
d_gene: NA; v_gene: TRBV4-1; j_gene: TRBJ1-4; CDR3nt: TGCGCCAGCAGCCCTTCCGGGACGGTAAATGAAAAACTGTTTTTT; CDR3aa: CASSPSGTVNEKLFF
d_gene: NA; v_gene: TRBV11-3; j_gene: TRBJ1-2; CDR3nt: TGTGCCAGCAGCTTCAGCCAGGGCTATGGCTACACCTTC; CDR3aa: CASSFSQGYGYTF
d_gene: TRBD2; v_gene: TRBV6-5; j_gene: TRBJ2-1; CDR3nt: TGTGCCAGCAGTCAAAGCGGGGGAAGTAATGAGCAGTTCTTC; CDR3aa: CASSQSGGSNEQFF
d_gene: TRBD2; v_gene: TRBV7-2; j_gene: TRBJ2-4; CDR3nt: TGTGCCAGCAGCTTAGTCGGTACGGGGGGGCCTGCGTTGGACTTC; CDR3aa: CASSLVGTGGPALDF
d_gene: NA; v_gene: TRBV28; j_gene: TRBJ1-1; CDR3nt: TGTGCCAGCAGTTTAACGGGAGAAGCTTTCTTT; CDR3aa: CASSLTGEAFF
d_gene: TRBD1; v_gene: TRBV2; j_gene: TRBJ1-6; CDR3nt: TGTGCCAGCAATCTGGACAGGGGCTATAATTCACCCCTCCACTTT; CDR3aa: CASNLDRGYNSPLHF
d_gene: NA; v_gene: TRBV2; j_gene: TRBJ1-4; CDR3nt: TGTGCCAGCAGTAAATTAGGACAGATTAATGAAAAACTGTTTTTT; CDR3aa: CASSKLGQINEKLFF
d_gene: TRBD2; v_gene: TRBV7-2; j_gene: TRBJ2-7; CDR3nt: TGTGCCAGCAGCTTAGGCCCTTCCGGGGGGATTGAAGAGCAGTACTTC; CDR3aa: CASSLGPSGGIEEQYF
d_gene: NA; v_gene: TRBV2; j_gene: TRBJ1-3; CDR3nt: TGCGCCAGCAGTGACTTTAGCTCTGGAAACACCATATATTTT; CDR3aa: CASSDFSSGNTIYF
d_gene: NA; v_gene: TRBV2; j_gene: TRBJ1-5; CDR3nt: TGTGCCAGCAGTGGGCAGGTCGATAATCAGCCCCAGCATTTT; CDR3aa: CASSGQVDNQPQHF
d_gene: NA; v_gene: TRBV5-5; j_gene: TRBJ1-1; CDR3nt: TGTGCCAGCAGCTTGGGCAACGCGAACACTGAAGCTTTCTTT; CDR3aa: CASSLGNANTEAFF
d_gene: NA; v_gene: TRBV29-1; j_gene: TRBJ1-2; CDR3nt: TGCAGCGTTCCCAGGGGCGTCCGGGGCTACACCTTC; CDR3aa: CSVPRGVRGYTF
d_gene: NA; v_gene: TRBV3-1/TRBV3-2; j_gene: TRBJ1-1; CDR3nt: TGTGCCAGCAGCCAAGGGGGGACGCGTGCGCTGGCTTTCTTT; CDR3aa: CASSQGGTRALAFF
d_gene: TRBD1; v_gene: TRBV10-3; j_gene: TRBJ2-3; CDR3nt: TGTGCCATCAGTGAGTCGACAGGGGCAGATACGCAGTATTTT; CDR3aa: CAISESTGADTQYF
d_gene: NA; v_gene: TRBV9; j_gene: TRBJ2-5; CDR3nt: TGTGCCAGCAGTGGGGGAGCGGCGGGGGCCCTCGAGACCCAGTACTTC; CDR3aa: CASSGGAAGALETQYF
d_gene: NA; v_gene: TRBV19; j_gene: TRBJ1-5; CDR3nt: TGTGCCAGTAGTACCAGACACAATCAGCCCCAGCATTTT; CDR3aa: CASSTRHNQPQHF
d_gene: NA; v_gene: TRBV29-1; j_gene: TRBJ2-1; CDR3nt: TGCAGCGTTATTCCCAGGGTTGATGAGCAGTTCTTC; CDR3aa: CSVIPRVDEQFF
d_gene: TRBD1; v_gene: TRBV6-4; j_gene: TRBJ2-2; CDR3nt: TGTGCCAGCAGTGGACAGGGAAACACCGGGGAGCTGTTTTTT; CDR3aa: CASSGQGNTGELFF
d_gene: TRBD2; v_gene: TRBV2; j_gene: TRBJ2-1; CDR3nt: TGTGCCAGCAGTACCGGGACTAGCGCACTGAATGAGCAGTTCTTC; CDR3aa: CASSTGTSALNEQFF
d_gene: NA; v_gene: TRBV5-4; j_gene: TRBJ2-3; CDR3nt: TGTGCCAGCAGCCCATACCGGGGCGCAGATACGCAGTATTTT; CDR3aa: CASSPYRGADTQYF
d_gene: TRBD1; v_gene: TRBV28; j_gene: TRBJ2-7; CDR3nt: TGTGCCAGCAGTGTTACCGGGACAGGGACCTACGAGCAGTACTTC; CDR3aa: CASSVTGTGTYEQYF
d_gene: TRBD1; v_gene: TRBV27; j_gene: TRBJ1-2; CDR3nt: TGTGCCAGCACGACAGGGAGAGACTATGGCTACACCTTC; CDR3aa: CASTTGRDYGYTF
d_gene: TRBD1; v_gene: TRBV4-1; j_gene: TRBJ1-2; CDR3nt: TGCGCCAGCAGCCAGCGGACAGGGGGAGCGACTAACTATGGCTACACCTTC; CDR3aa: CASSQRTGGATNYGYTF
d_gene: NA; v_gene: TRBV6-1; j_gene: TRBJ1-2; CDR3nt: TGTGCCAGCAGTGAAGGCCTGGTCATTAACTATGGCTACACCTTC; CDR3aa: CASSEGLVINYGYTF
d_gene: NA; v_gene: TRBV5-1; j_gene: TRBJ1-1; CDR3nt: TGCGCCAGCAGCTCGGCCGGGACCCCTGACACTGAAGCTTTCTTT; CDR3aa: CASSSAGTPDTEAFF
d_gene: NA; v_gene: TRBV5-4; j_gene: TRBJ1-1; CDR3nt: TGTGCCAGCAGCTTCAGGGTAAATCACCGCGTGAACACTGAAGCTTTCTTT; CDR3aa: CASSFRVNHRVNTEAFF
d_gene: TRBD1; v_gene: TRBV6-5; j_gene: TRBJ1-6; CDR3nt: TGTGCCAGCTTGAGGGGGGACAGGAATTCACCCCTCCACTTT; CDR3aa: CASLRGDRNSPLHF
d_gene: NA; v_gene: TRBV4-1; j_gene: TRBJ1-5; CDR3nt: TGCGCCAGCAGCCCTCGTATCGGCTCGGGGAATCAGCCCCAGCATTTT; CDR3aa: CASSPRIGSGNQPQHF
d_gene: NA; v_gene: TRBV15; j_gene: TRBJ1-5; CDR3nt: TGTGCCACCAGCAGAGATCGGCCAGGGCGGAGTAACCAGCCCCAGCATTTT; CDR3aa: CATSRDRPGRSNQPQHF
d_gene: TRBD1; v_gene: TRBV18; j_gene: TRBJ2-5; CDR3nt: TGTGCCAGCTCACGCCGACAGGGGACCCAAGAGACCCAGTACTTC; CDR3aa: CASSRRQGTQETQYF
d_gene: NA; v_gene: TRBV7-2; j_gene: TRBJ1-4; CDR3nt: TGTGCCAGCAGCCCTTCCCGTATCGTGGGGCGGGATGAAAAACTGTTTTTT; CDR3aa: CASSPSRIVGRDEKLFF
d_gene: TRBD2; v_gene: TRBV11-2; j_gene: TRBJ2-3; CDR3nt: TGTGCCAGCAGCCCCGACCAGCGGGGGGGCGAGGGAGATACGCAGTATTTT; CDR3aa: CASSPDQRGGEGDTQYF
d_gene: TRBD1; v_gene: TRBV2; j_gene: TRBJ1-2; CDR3nt: TGTGCCAGCAGTGATCGACAGGGGGCTACGAGTGGCTACACCTTC; CDR3aa: CASSDRQGATSGYTF
d_gene: NA; v_gene: TRBV29-1; j_gene: TRBJ1-2; CDR3nt: TGCAGCGTTGAGGGTTGGGAAGGGCAGGGTTATGGCTACACCTTC; CDR3aa: CSVEGWEGQGYGYTF
d_gene: NA; v_gene: TRBV6-5; j_gene: TRBJ2-5; CDR3nt: TGTGCCAGCACGGCTTTGAACAGGGTCGAGACCCAGTACTTC; CDR3aa: CASTALNRVETQYF
d_gene: TRBD1; v_gene: TRBV7-3; j_gene: TRBJ1-2; CDR3nt: TGTGCCAGCAGCTTAGGGAAGGGGGCTGACTATGGCTACACCTTC; CDR3aa: CASSLGKGADYGYTF
d_gene: NA; v_gene: TRBV5-1; j_gene: TRBJ1-1; CDR3nt: TGCGCCAGCAGCTTGGCGGGGATACCCGAAGCTTTCTTT; CDR3aa: CASSLAGIPEAFF
d_gene: NA; v_gene: TRBV5-1; j_gene: TRBJ1-1; CDR3nt: TGCGCCAGCAGCTTGAGCGCAGACACTGAAGCTTTCTTT; CDR3aa: CASSLSADTEAFF
d_gene: NA; v_gene: TRBV28; j_gene: TRBJ2-5; CDR3nt: TGTGCCAGCAGTTTATTGGGGGAGACCCAGTACTTC; CDR3aa: CASSLLGETQYF
d_gene: TRBD1; v_gene: TRBV18; j_gene: TRBJ1-2; CDR3nt: TGTGCCAGCTCGTACAGGGGGGACTATGGCTACACCTTC; CDR3aa: CASSYRGDYGYTF
d_gene: TRBD1; v_gene: TRBV14; j_gene: TRBJ1-1; CDR3nt: TGTGCCAGCAGCCCGCAGGGGGCAGTGAACACTGAAGCTTTCTTT; CDR3aa: CASSPQGAVNTEAFF